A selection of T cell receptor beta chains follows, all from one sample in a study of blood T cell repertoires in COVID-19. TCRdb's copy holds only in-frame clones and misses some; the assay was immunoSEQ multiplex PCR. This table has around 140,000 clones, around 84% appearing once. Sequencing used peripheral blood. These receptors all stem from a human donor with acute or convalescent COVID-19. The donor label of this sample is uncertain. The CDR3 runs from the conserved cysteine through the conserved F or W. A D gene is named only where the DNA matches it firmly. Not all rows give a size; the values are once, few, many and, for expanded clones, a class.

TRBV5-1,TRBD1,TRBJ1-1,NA,CASSPSSGQGTEAFF,TGCGCCAGCAGCCCCTCGTCGGGACAGGGGACTGAAGCTTTCTTT
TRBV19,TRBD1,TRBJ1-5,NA,CASSSTGNDQPQHF,TGTGCCAGTAGTTCGACAGGGAACGATCAGCCCCAGCATTTT
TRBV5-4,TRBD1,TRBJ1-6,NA,CASSLAGGQGNSPLHF,TGTGCCAGCAGCTTGGCCGGGGGACAGGGGAATTCACCCCTCCACTTT
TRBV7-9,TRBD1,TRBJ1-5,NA,CASQGDSFQPQHF,TGTGCCAGCCAAGGGGACAGCTTTCAGCCCCAGCATTTT
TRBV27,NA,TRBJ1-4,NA,CASGTLRTEKLFF,TGTGCCAGCGGAACCTTAAGGACAGAAAAACTGTTTTTT
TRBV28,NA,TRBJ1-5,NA,CASSSDRFNQPQHF,TGTGCCAGCAGTTCGGACAGATTCAATCAGCCCCAGCATTTT
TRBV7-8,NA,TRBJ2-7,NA,CASSPHSYEQYF,TGTGCCAGCAGCCCCCACTCCTACGAGCAGTACTTC
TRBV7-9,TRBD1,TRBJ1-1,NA,CASSPVSIGQVKNTEAFF,TGTGCCAGCAGCCCCGTTTCCATCGGACAGGTGAAAAACACTGAAGCTTTCTTT
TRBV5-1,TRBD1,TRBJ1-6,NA,CASSLKPGQGASPLHF,TGCGCCAGCAGCTTAAAACCGGGACAGGGGGCTTCCCCCCTCCACTTT
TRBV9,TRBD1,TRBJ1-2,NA,CASSPRVGGVSGYTF,TGTGCCAGCAGCCCCCGGGTAGGGGGCGTCTCTGGCTACACCTTC
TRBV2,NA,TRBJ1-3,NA,CASSELGTGSRTGNTIYF,TGTGCCAGCAGTGAATTAGGAACCGGGTCACGAACTGGAAACACCATATATTTT
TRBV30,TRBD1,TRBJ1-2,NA,CAWGSGQGSYGYTF,TGTGCCTGGGGTTCCGGACAGGGAAGCTATGGCTACACCTTC
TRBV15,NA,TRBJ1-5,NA,CATSRAARVSYQPQHF,TGTGCCACCAGCAGAGCTGCGAGGGTTTCTTATCAGCCCCAGCATTTT
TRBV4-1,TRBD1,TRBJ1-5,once,CASSQYSGGGQPQHF,TGCGCCAGCAGCCAATATTCAGGGGGCGGTCAGCCCCAGCATTTT
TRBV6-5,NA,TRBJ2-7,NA,CASSYGGFGSYEQYF,TGTGCCAGCAGTTACGGCGGCTTTGGGTCCTACGAGCAGTACTTC